A single T cell receptor (beta chain) is shown here with its context. This record comes from a study of blood T cell repertoires in COVID-19. Study-level background: Acute and convalescent COVID-19 samples came from the United States, Italy and Spain.

V lost 3 bases, J lost 4 bases, and 6 bases stayed unmatched. The CDR3 covers 15 residues. In germline, CDR1 is SGDLS, CDR2 YYNGEE. The assay was immunoSEQ multiplex PCR, and TCRdb's table has in-frame clones only and misses some. The sample has roughly 500,000 clones, 80% to 90% seen once; the top ten hold around 0.95%. This receptor was taken from a man aged 18 to 35 with COVID-19, enrolled during active disease. Source material: peripheral blood. The chain joins TRBV9 to TRBJ2-3; 9 bases agree with TRBD2. Here the CDR3 reads CASSAGTSTADTQYF. The CDR3 DNA reads TGTGCCAGCAGCGCCGGGACTAGCACCGCAGATACGCAGTATTTT.